Below, 16 T cell receptor beta chains from the same sample are listed, as sequenced in a study of control samples from healthy donors and cancer patients. Sequenced by immunoSEQ multiplex PCR; TCRdb stores in-frame clones only, minus some. The repertoire holds 150,000 to 200,000 clones, with around 88% as singletons. The sequencing input was blood. The receptors come from a young man in good health.

By share of the sample, this clone is medium-sized (0.01 to 0.1%). The rearrangement links TRBV24-1 to TRBJ2-7; perhaps TRBD1 as D (6 bases). V lost 2 bases and J 4 bases, leaving 11 bases between the germline ends. Per the germline V gene, CDR1 is KGHDR and CDR2 is SFDVKD. The CDR3 has 14 amino acids. The CDR3 DNA reads TGTGCCACCAGTGATTCCGGGACAAAGTACGAGCAGTACTTC. Amino acid sequence: CATSDSGTKYEQYF.

This chain uses TRBV25-1 with TRBJ1-6; perhaps TRBD1 as D (5 bases). Trimming cost V 3 bases and J 14 bases, with 17 bases left between them. Germline CDR1 MGHDK, CDR2 SYGVNS. CDR3 length: 14 residues. The CDR3 sequence is CASSDPGPTSALHF. DNA for the CDR3: TGTGCCAGCAGTGACCCGGGGCCCACTTCGGCCCTCCACTTT.

A word on this clone: Other DNA variants within this sample encode the same CDR3. CDR3 sequence reads: CASSPDTDTQYF. CDR3 nucleotide sequence: TGTGCCAGCAGCCCCGACACAGATACGCAGTATTTT. The chain uses TRBV11-2 and TRBJ2-3; D gene uncertain. V was trimmed by 5 bases and J by 2 bases, leaving 5 bases between them. CDR1 and CDR2 (germline): SGHAT, FQNNGV. The CDR3 covers 12 residues.

The rearrangement uses TRBV7-2 and TRBJ1-5; 7 bases align to TRBD1. Germline V lookup: CDR1 SGHTA, CDR2 FQGNSA. J gave up 1 base and V 4 bases, and 1 base lay outside the gene matches. This CDR3 comprises 14 residues. The CDR3 DNA sequence: TGTGCCAGCAGCTCCAGGGGGAGCAATCAGCCCCAGCATTTT. It translates to CASSSRGSNQPQHF.

This sequence joins TRBV5-1 and TRBJ2-7, with D unclear. The length of the CDR3 is 15 residues. V lost 0 bases to trimming and J lost 3 bases, with 13 bases between them. Germline values: CDR1 SGHRS, CDR2 YFSETQ. The CDR3: CASSLAVGRGYEQYF. In nucleotides, the CDR3 is TGCGCCAGCAGCTTGGCTGTGGGTAGAGGCTACGAGCAGTACTTC.

The V call is TRBV28, the J call TRBJ2-7, with 8 positions matching TRBD2. The germline gives CDR1 MDHEN, CDR2 SYDVKM. V lost 3 bases to trimming and J lost 3 bases; unmatched junction nucleotides: 7. The CDR3 loop spans 15 amino acids. CDR3 nucleotide sequence: TGTGCCAGCAGTTTGCCACTAGCGGTCGTCTACGAGCAGTACTTC. Translating gives CASSLPLAVVYEQYF.

The chain carries TRBV5-4 and TRBJ2-3; 7 bases fit TRBD1. The CDR3 runs 15 residues. Trimming removed 3 bases from V and 2 bases from J; junction bases left unmatched: 6. CDR1 is SGHNT, CDR2 YYREEE, per germline (reference sequence). CDR3 amino acids: CASSSRGSDTDTQYF. CDR3 in DNA: TGTGCCAGCAGCTCCAGGGGGTCTGACACAGATACGCAGTATTTT.

Note on this clone: The junction and the germline gene differ at one end; a read error may be behind it. This chain links TRBV2 with TRBJ1-2, with 7 positions matching TRBD1. This CDR3 spans 19 amino acids. Looked up from germline, CDR1 is SNHLY and CDR2 is FYNNEI. CDR3 protein: CAGSDPLTGTETPNYGYTF. CDR3 nucleotides: TGTGCCGGCAGTGACCCTCTAACCGGGACAGAAACACCTAACTATGGCTACACCTTC.

The V and J genes are TRBV28 and TRBJ1-6; tentatively, D is TRBD1 (5 bases). The CDR3 is 12 amino acids. Germline lookup yields CDR1 MDHEN and CDR2 SYDVKM. V was trimmed by 6 bases and J by 13 bases, leaving 13 bases between them. The CDR3 DNA reads TGTGCCAGCAGCTCTCCCCGGGGGCCCCTCCACTTT. It translates to CASSSPRGPLHF.

The rearrangement uses TRBV6-5 and TRBJ1-3; D remains unclear. The germline CDR1 and CDR2 sequences are MNHEY and SVGAGI. V was shortened by 8 bases and J by 0 bases, with 11 bases between the two germline ends. This CDR3 spans 14 amino acids. This chain's CDR3 is CASGRWGSGNTIYF. CDR3 DNA: TGTGCCAGCGGCCGTTGGGGCTCTGGAAACACCATATATTTT.

The gene calls are TRBV5-1 and TRBJ2-7; 7 bases are a match to TRBD1. V gave up 4 bases and J gave up 3 bases; unmatched junction bases: 10. The germline CDR1 and CDR2 sequences are SGHRS and YFSETQ. This CDR3 region has 15 residues. The CDR3 here is CASSPSGQADYEQYF. For the CDR3, the DNA is TGCGCCAGCAGCCCCTCAGGACAGGCGGACTACGAGCAGTACTTC.

This clone was observed a single time. The rearrangement links TRBV28 to TRBJ1-6; 8 nucleotides agree with TRBD1. V dropped 2 bases and J dropped 7; count of bases not matched to a gene: 7. Looked up from germline, CDR1 is MDHEN and CDR2 is SYDVKM. The CDR3 spans 16 residues. In DNA, the CDR3 is TGTGCCAGCAGTTTAATTCTTTGGACAGGGAATTCACCCCTCCACTTT. It encodes CASSLILWTGNSPLHF. Variable domain in full (rest from reference TRBV28 and TRBJ1-6): DVKVTQSSRYLVKRTGEKVFLECVQDMDHENMFWYRQDPGLGLRLIYFSYDVKMKEKGDIPEGYSVSREKKERFSLILESASTNQTSMYLCASSLILWTGNSPLHFGNGTRLTVT.

This clone was counted once. This chain uses TRBV27 with TRBJ2-1; 10 bases align to TRBD2. Germline-derived CDR1 and CDR2 are MNHEY and SMNVEV (reference sequence). V gave up 3 bases and J gave up 10 bases; unmatched junction bases: 9. This CDR3 contains 15 residues. The CDR3 sequence: CASSLSSGGQVEQFF. CDR3 DNA sequence: TGTGCCAGCAGTTTGTCTAGCGGGGGCCAGGTGGAGCAGTTCTTC.

The rearrangement uses TRBV7-3 and TRBJ1-1; maybe TRBD1 (5 bases). CDR1 is SGHTA, CDR2 FQGTGA, per germline. The CDR3 has 14 amino acids. V gave up 0 bases and J gave up 6 bases, with 11 bases separating them. The CDR3, as DNA: TGTGCCAGCAGCTTAACGATGGGGGATTCTGAAGCTTTCTTT. Encoded protein: CASSLTMGDSEAFF.

V is TRBV4-2 and J is TRBJ2-7, with 9 nucleotides matching TRBD2. The germline V gene encodes CDR1 LGHNA and CDR2 YNFKEQ. V was pared by 1 base and J by 5 bases, with 15 bases of the junction left unmatched. There are 18 residues in the CDR3. Written as DNA, the CDR3 is TGTGCCAGCAGCCAAGTACGAAAGTTGGGACTAGCTGCCAACGAGCAGTACTTC. Translation gives CASSQVRKLGLAANEQYF.

This chain links TRBV6-5 with TRBJ1-1, with D tentatively TRBD1 (6 bases). Germline CDR1 MNHEY, CDR2 SVGAGI. This CDR3 comprises 14 residues. Trimming left V 7 bases short and J 6 bases short, with 18 bases between. The CDR3 here is CASTPGALRAEAFF. DNA for the CDR3: TGTGCCAGCACCCCGGGGGCTCTCCGGGCTGAAGCTTTCTTT.